Reported below is one TCR beta chain. The data belong to a study of control samples from healthy donors and cancer patients. Some clones are missing from TCRdb's copy, which holds only in-frame ones; the method was immunoSEQ multiplex PCR. The table shows about 130,000 clones, with over 75% occurring only once. The V gene lost 5 bases and the J gene lost 1 base, with 13 bases spanning the gap. The CDR3 runs 15 residues. Germline V gives CDR1 SGHVS, CDR2 FNYEAQ. The receptor comes from a man aged 50 to 59 in good health. Sequencing was done on a sample of blood. The rearrangement joins TRBV7-6 to TRBJ2-3; D possibly corresponds to TRBD2 (5 bases). CDR3 nucleotides: TGTGCCAGCAGCCCAAGCGGAAAGGGCACAGATACGCAGTATTTT. Protein product: CASSPSGKGTDTQYF.